This record concerns one TCR beta chain sequence. The data were produced by immunoSEQ multiplex PCR, yet TCRdb's version contains in-frame clones alone and is incomplete. The sample has more than 2 million clones; approximately 94% are singletons. The sample originates from a study of shared clonotypes between healthy human individuals. The CDR3 spans 12 residues. Looked up from germline, CDR1 is ENHRY and CDR2 is SYGVKD. V lost 7 bases and J lost 3; bases outside the gene matches: 3. V is TRBV10-3 and J is TRBJ2-7; 7 bases agree with TRBD1. The specimen was naive CD4+ T cells sorted from blood. As for subset: CD45RA+ positively selected. The clonotype was recovered from a man between 18 and 29 years old in good health. CDR3 DNA: TGTGCCATCAAGGGGGCAGACTACGAGCAGTACTTC. Translated: CAIKGADYEQYF.